A selection of T cell receptor beta chains follows, all from one sample in a study of cytotoxic CD8 clonotypes in ibrutinib-treated CLL. Assay used: immunoSEQ multiplex PCR; TCRdb lists only in-frame clones, some missing. The table includes 150,000 or so clones, about 88% detected once. The source was PBMCs, collected at disease progression, from a patient treated with ibrutinib. These receptors all come from a human donor with chronic lymphocytic leukemia. Both conserved end residues are part of each CDR3. The order of the fields is clone size, J gene, V gene, CDR3 protein. Size is omitted from some rows. Given values are once, few, many or a class for expanded clones.

size: -
J: TRBJ2-3
V: TRBV27
CDR3: CASSPRATVTDTQYF

size: -
J: TRBJ2-7
V: TRBV5-1
CDR3: CASSLETMSYEQYF

size: -
J: TRBJ2-1
V: TRBV28
CDR3: CASSFKAGFNEQFF

size: -
J: TRBJ1-5
V: TRBV7-9
CDR3: CASSRQGNQPQHF

size: -
J: TRBJ2-7
V: TRBV29-1
CDR3: CSVEINRYEQYF

size: once
J: TRBJ1-5
V: TRBV4-1
CDR3: CASSQGSSNQPQHF

size: -
J: TRBJ2-2
V: TRBV28
CDR3: CASSQWLTGELFF

size: -
J: TRBJ1-2
V: TRBV7-3
CDR3: CASSLGTGRDYGYTF

size: -
J: TRBJ1-2
V: TRBV29-1
CDR3: CSVDYGTDGYTF

size: -
J: TRBJ1-5
V: TRBV7-8
CDR3: CASNHFSNQPQHF

size: -
J: TRBJ1-2
V: TRBV6-5
CDR3: CASSYGRGRGGYTF

size: -
J: TRBJ2-7
V: TRBV5-6
CDR3: CASSLTSGGSYEQYF

size: -
J: TRBJ1-1
V: TRBV7-2
CDR3: CASSLLPEDTEAFF

size: -
J: TRBJ2-7
V: TRBV4-1
CDR3: CASSQDRFYEQYF

size: -
J: TRBJ2-7
V: TRBV5-5
CDR3: CASTMRSGYEQYF

size: -
J: TRBJ1-1
V: TRBV7-9
CDR3: CASSLGTRNTEAFF

size: -
J: TRBJ1-1
V: TRBV28
CDR3: CASSSLTRGATEAFF

size: once
J: TRBJ2-5
V: TRBV5-1
CDR3: CASSLVGGQYETQYF

size: once
J: TRBJ1-1
V: TRBV4-3
CDR3: CASSQSAMNTEAFF

size: -
J: TRBJ1-5
V: TRBV30
CDR3: CAWSTERTGSQHF

size: -
J: TRBJ2-7
V: TRBV7-7
CDR3: CASSFRQGPHEQYF

size: -
J: TRBJ2-3
V: TRBV7-6
CDR3: CASSFEPWDTDTQYF

size: -
J: TRBJ2-2
V: TRBV7-6
CDR3: CASSFRIQGTGELFF

size: -
J: TRBJ2-7
V: TRBV5-8
CDR3: CASSSGTGSYEQYF

size: -
J: TRBJ2-5
V: TRBV7-2
CDR3: CASSLVPYQETQYF

size: -
J: TRBJ1-2
V: TRBV25-1
CDR3: CASSESRGAGGGYTF

size: once
J: TRBJ2-7
V: TRBV12-5
CDR3: CASGLGQTGNEQYF

size: -
J: TRBJ2-1
V: TRBV5-1
CDR3: CASSLRDRGYNEQFF

size: -
J: TRBJ1-4
V: TRBV30
CDR3: CAWSVRGPGEKLFF

size: many
J: TRBJ2-7
V: TRBV6-5
CDR3: CASSYSVTQGPYEQYF

size: -
J: TRBJ2-7
V: TRBV30
CDR3: CAWSPDENYEQYF

size: -
J: TRBJ2-3
V: TRBV11-2
CDR3: CASSLDGGKTDTQYF

size: -
J: TRBJ2-5
V: TRBV5-1
CDR3: CASSLGGLEETQYF

size: -
J: TRBJ1-2
V: TRBV7-2
CDR3: CASSLAPGDGYTF

size: -
J: TRBJ1-1
V: TRBV6-1
CDR3: CASKRQEGRLFEAFF

size: -
J: TRBJ2-7
V: TRBV6-1
CDR3: CASLVWTGPYEQYF

size: -
J: TRBJ1-2
V: TRBV5-6
CDR3: CASSLEAAYGYTF

size: -
J: TRBJ1-6
V: TRBV5-6
CDR3: CASSLGKGANSPLHF